This T cell receptor (beta chain) is drawn from a study of T cell responses to AZD1222 COVID-19 vaccine. Here immunoSEQ multiplex PCR was the method, and the copy in TCRdb shows in-frame clones only, minus some. This sample has approximately 150,000 clones, with approximately 90% found just once. General observations from the study: White British ancestry dominated among donors, who included more females, and clonal diversity was possibly underestimated. Recipients of AZD1222 seropositive at baseline numbered only 6 or 7. Spike as a whole was targeted by vaccine-associated CD4 TCRs, dominant at 160-218 and 743-854. The study reported that nearly half of spike-specific TCRs target unmutated variant regions.

The CDR3 has 15 amino acids. The germline V gene has CDR1 KGHDR and CDR2 SFDVKD. J gave up 4 bases and V 7 bases, and 9 bases lay outside the gene matches. To note about this clone: The antigen remains unidentified.

The material was peripheral blood, obtained 28 days after the second dose of the MenACWY control vaccine. The TCR sequence derives from an adult who received the MenACWY meningococcal vaccine as a control. This sequence joins TRBV24-1 and TRBJ2-3; 8 bases map to TRBD1. In nucleotides, the CDR3 is TGTGCCACCAGCGACAGGGGTGGCGGTCCAGATACGCAGTATTTT. As protein: CATSDRGGGPDTQYF.